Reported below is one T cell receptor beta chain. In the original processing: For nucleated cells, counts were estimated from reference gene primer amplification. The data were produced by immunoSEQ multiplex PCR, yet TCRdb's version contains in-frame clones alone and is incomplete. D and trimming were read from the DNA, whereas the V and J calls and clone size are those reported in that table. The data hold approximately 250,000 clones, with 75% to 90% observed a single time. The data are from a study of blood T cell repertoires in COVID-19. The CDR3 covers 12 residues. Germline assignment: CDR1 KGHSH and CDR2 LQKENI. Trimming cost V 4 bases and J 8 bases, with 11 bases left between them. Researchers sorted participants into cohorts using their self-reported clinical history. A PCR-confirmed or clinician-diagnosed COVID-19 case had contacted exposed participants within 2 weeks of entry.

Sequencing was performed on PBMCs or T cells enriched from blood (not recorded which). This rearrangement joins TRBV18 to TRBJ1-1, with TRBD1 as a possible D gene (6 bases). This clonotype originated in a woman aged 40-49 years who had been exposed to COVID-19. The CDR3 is CASSHDDREAFF. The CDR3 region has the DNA TGTGCCAGCTCACACGACGACAGGGAAGCTTTCTTT.